The entry below describes one T cell receptor beta chain. The antigen is not known. These data originate in a study of radiotherapy plus CTLA-4 blockade in lung cancer. The assay was immunoSEQ multiplex PCR, and TCRdb's table has in-frame clones only and misses some. This table holds more than 90,000 clones, approximately 80% found once. V lost 0 bases, J lost 7 bases, and 13 bases lay in between. The V gene's germline CDR1 is SGHTA and CDR2 FQGNSA. CDR3 length: 15 residues. Findings and caveats of the study: Early clonal dynamics of blood T cells, together with interferon-beta, were reported as the best response predictor. Radiotherapy was combined with ipilimumab, and tumor-derived TCR clones then expanded in blood.

The source is a human donor with non-small cell lung cancer that progressed on radiotherapy plus ipilimumab. This sample comprised peripheral blood, obtained from a patient treated with radiotherapy plus ipilimumab. The chain is built from TRBV7-2 and TRBJ2-1; no clear D. This CDR3 reads CASSLASFDLNEQFF. In DNA, the CDR3 is TGTGCCAGCAGCTTAGCTAGTTTTGATTTAAATGAGCAGTTCTTC.